The sequence of this TCR beta chain was determined in a study of a mutant IDH1 vaccine in newly diagnosed glioma. The length of the CDR3 is 17 residues. CDR1 KGHSH and CDR2 LQKENI come from the germline V gene. V lost 1 base and J 0 bases, leaving 13 bases between the germline ends. Some clones are missing from TCRdb's copy, which holds only in-frame ones; the method was immunoSEQ multiplex PCR. The sample has more than 45,000 clones, 85% to 90% seen once; the top ten hold around 5.4%. Time point of the sample: week 35, safety follow-up. A 20-mer mutant IDH1 peptide at 300 ug was injected subcutaneously with topical imiquimod. Concerning this clone: What it recognizes is unknown.

Study conclusions and caveats: Whatever changes occurred in top peripheral T cell clonotypes seemed unrelated to pseudoprogression.

The chain couples TRBV18 to TRBJ2-1; D remains unclear. The clonotype comes from a woman aged 40 to 49 with glioma. Specimen: PBMCs, collected from a glioma patient whose treatment included an IDH1 peptide vaccine. The CDR3 region is CASSPQARLVSYNEQFF. The CDR3 DNA is TGTGCCAGCTCACCACAGGCCAGGTTAGTCTCCTACAATGAGCAGTTCTTC.